These T cell receptor beta chains were read from a single sample in a study of T cell repertoires and HLA-DP antigens. These TCRs are of unknown antigen specificity. Repertoires were generated with immunoSEQ multiplex PCR, while TCRdb's copy carries only in-frame clones and drops some. The repertoire includes around 90,000 clones, about nine tenths of them detected once, and about 1.7% sits in the top ten. The sample consisted of CD4+ T cells from PBMCs. The source of these receptors is a man aged 50 or older in good health and CMV-seronegative. The CDR3 runs from the conserved cysteine through the conserved F or W. D genes are given only for firm matches. Size is stated for part of the rows, as once, few or many counts, or as a class when the clone is expanded.

J,D,V,size,CDR3,DNA
TRBJ1-6,TRBD1,TRBV30,.,CAWRLRQGRNSPLHF,TGTGCCTGGAGGTTAAGACAGGGGCGAAATTCACCCCTCCACTTT
TRBJ1-4,.,TRBV7-2,.,CASSQQVATNEKLFF,TGTGCCAGCAGCCAACAGGTAGCAACTAATGAAAAACTGTTTTTT
TRBJ2-1,.,TRBV5-1,.,CASSLQGTQGTKFF,TGCGCCAGCAGCTTGCAAGGGACCCAGGGGACGAAGTTCTTC
TRBJ1-2,TRBD1,TRBV18,.,CASSPFDRANYGYTF,TGTGCCAGCTCACCGTTCGACAGGGCTAACTATGGCTACACCTTC
TRBJ2-7,.,TRBV30,once,CAWSVQGGIAYEQYF,TGTGCCTGGAGTGTACAGGGGGGGATAGCCTACGAGCAGTACTTC
TRBJ1-1,TRBD1,TRBV30,once,CAWSTQRQGRFGNTEAFF,TGTGCCTGGAGTACCCAGAGACAGGGGCGATTTGGGAACACTGAAGCTTTCTTT
TRBJ2-1,.,TRBV10-2,.,CASSEAGRSYNEQFF,TGCGCCAGCAGTGAGGCGGGAAGGTCCTACAATGAGCAGTTCTTC
TRBJ2-2,TRBD1,TRBV7-6,.,CASSKGQHTGELFF,TGTGCCAGCAGCAAGGGACAGCACACCGGGGAGCTGTTTTTT
TRBJ2-5,TRBD2,TRBV28,.,CASSAGGPAETQYF,TGTGCCAGCAGTGCGGGAGGGCCTGCGGAGACCCAGTACTTC
TRBJ1-4,.,TRBV9,.,CASRQGSTGKLFF,TGTGCCAGCAGACAGGGCTCTACCGGAAAACTGTTTTTT
TRBJ1-1,.,TRBV4-3,.,CASSQSGNTEAFF,TGCGCCAGCAGCCAATCCGGAAACACTGAAGCTTTCTTT
TRBJ2-3,TRBD2,TRBV19,.,CASSTLRSSGGRNTQYF,TGTGCCAGTAGTACTCTCCGTTCTAGCGGGGGGCGAAATACGCAGTATTTT
TRBJ2-1,.,TRBV5-1,.,CASSLVAGTYNEQFF,TGCGCCAGCAGCTTGGTTGCAGGGACCTACAATGAGCAGTTCTTC
TRBJ2-3,TRBD2,TRBV27,.,CASSLTSGSTDTQYF,TGTGCCAGCAGTTTGACTAGCGGGAGTACAGATACGCAGTATTTT
TRBJ1-5,.,TRBV10-3,once,CAISAVIGTTSNQPQHF,TGTGCCATCAGTGCTGTGATTGGGACAACTAGCAATCAGCCCCAGCATTTT
TRBJ2-3,.,TRBV6-6,.,CASSYRGTDTQYF,TGTGCCAGCAGTTACCGGGGGACAGATACGCAGTATTTT
TRBJ2-2,.,TRBV19,.,CATTPPGAGELFF,TGTGCCACCACCCCCCCGGGAGCCGGGGAGCTGTTTTTT
TRBJ2-5,TRBD1,TRBV7-8,.,CASSYPGQGAGETQYF,TGTGCCAGCAGCTACCCCGGACAGGGGGCTGGGGAGACCCAGTACTTC
TRBJ2-2,TRBD2,TRBV2,.,CASSRREVRNTGELFF,TGTGCCAGCAGCCGGCGGGAGGTCAGGAACACCGGGGAGCTGTTTTTT
TRBJ1-1,.,TRBV4-3,.,CASSPEPRANTEAFF,TGCGCCAGCAGCCCAGAGCCCCGAGCGAACACTGAAGCTTTCTTT
TRBJ1-1,TRBD1,TRBV7-3,once,CASSPRTGKGPARGWNTEAFF,TGTGCCAGCAGCCCCCGGACAGGGAAAGGGCCCGCTAGAGGTTGGAACACTGAAGCTTTCTTT
TRBJ1-5,TRBD1,TRBV7-2,.,CASSTGTGDQPQHF,TGTGCCAGCAGCACAGGGACAGGGGATCAGCCCCAGCATTTT
TRBJ1-1,.,TRBV11-3,.,CASSLLQGTEAFF,TGTGCCAGCAGCTTACTCCAGGGCACTGAAGCTTTCTTT
TRBJ1-4,.,TRBV7-2,once,CASSLSLDRIEKLFF,TGTGCCAGCAGCTTATCCCTAGACAGGATTGAAAAACTGTTTTTT
TRBJ1-1,.,TRBV7-2,.,CASSLGTLNTEAFF,TGTGCCAGCAGCCTGGGGACCCTGAACACTGAAGCTTTCTTT
TRBJ1-5,.,TRBV6-5,.,CASRRDSNQPQHF,TGTGCCAGCAGGCGAGATAGCAATCAGCCCCAGCATTTT
TRBJ2-7,TRBD1,TRBV7-8,.,CASSLEDRAYEQYF,TGTGCCAGCAGCTTAGAAGACAGGGCCTACGAGCAGTACTTC
TRBJ1-2,.,TRBV25-1,once,CASSEYAENYGYTF,TGTGCCAGCAGTGAATACGCAGAAAACTATGGCTACACCTTC
TRBJ2-3,.,TRBV5-6,.,CASSFMGGRLTDTQYF,TGTGCCAGCAGCTTTATGGGGGGGCGTCTCACAGATACGCAGTATTTT
TRBJ1-2,.,TRBV27,.,CASSFGRVPNYGYTF,TGTGCCAGCAGTTTTGGACGGGTTCCCAACTATGGCTACACCTTC
TRBJ2-7,TRBD2,TRBV6-5,.,CASSRTSGAYEQYF,TGTGCCAGCAGTCGGACTAGCGGGGCCTACGAGCAGTACTTC
TRBJ1-6,.,TRBV18,.,CASSPLDRGAVSSYNSPLHF,TGTGCCAGCTCACCCTTGGACCGGGGGGCCGTCAGCTCCTATAATTCACCCCTCCACTTT
TRBJ2-1,.,TRBV25-1,.,CASSENRDGNEQFF,TGTGCCAGCAGTGAAAATCGGGACGGAAATGAGCAGTTCTTC
TRBJ1-2,.,TRBV7-8,.,CASSDSVRGYGYTF,TGTGCCAGCAGCGATTCCGTCAGGGGCTATGGCTACACCTTC
TRBJ1-1,.,TRBV5-1,.,CASSDGTLGVAFF,TGCGCCAGCAGCGACGGGACTCTGGGGGTAGCTTTCTTT
TRBJ2-5,.,TRBV30,.,CAWRTAQETQYF,TGTGCCTGGAGGACAGCTCAAGAGACCCAGTACTTC
TRBJ1-3,TRBD1,TRBV6-5,.,CASSRQGNSGNTIYF,TGTGCCAGCAGCCGACAGGGGAACTCTGGAAACACCATATATTTT
TRBJ1-3,.,TRBV29-1,.,CSVRNSGNTIYF,TGCAGCGTGAGGAACTCTGGAAACACCATATATTTT
TRBJ2-7,TRBD2,TRBV28,.,CASRASGSTEQYF,TGTGCCAGCAGGGCGAGCGGGAGTACCGAGCAGTACTTC